This note documents a single T cell receptor (beta chain) sequence. This table comes from immunoSEQ multiplex PCR, and its TCRdb copy is limited to in-frame clones, with some not included. In the table there are 120,000 to 150,000 clones, about 88% of which are singletons. This specimen comes from a study of control samples from healthy donors and cancer patients. CDR3 length: 15 residues. The junction had 12 bases not matched to a gene; V was cut back by 8 bases and J by 2 bases. From germline, CDR1 is SQVTM and CDR2 ANQGSEA. The J gene is TRBJ2-1, the V gene TRBV29-1; 7 bases fit TRBD2. The clonotype originates from a woman aged 25 to 45 in good health. The source material was blood. CDR3 residues: CSSLGTMAAYNEQFF. CDR3 nucleotide sequence: TGCAGCTCTTTGGGGACTATGGCAGCCTACAATGAGCAGTTCTTC.